The 5 T cell receptor beta chains below all came from one sample that was sequenced in a study of tumor-infiltrating lymphocytes in primary liver carcinoma. It was from around 20-30 mg of unsorted bulk tissue that RNA and DNA were co-extracted. The investigators made TCR beta cDNA from 500 ng total RNA, using a constant-region primer. Sequencing libraries for TCR beta derived from three nested multiplex PCR rounds that used slightly modified ARM-PCR. The two initial PCR rounds, nine to eleven cycles each, used TRBV1-TRBV30 forward and C-beta reverse primers. TCRdb called the multiplex PCR reads again in MiXCR, with one record for every CDR3 protein. Among fewer than 85,000 distinct CDR3 sequences listed, approximately 62% were seen once. The sequenced sample was tumor-adjacent normal liver tissue. Receptors originate from a middle-aged man with primary liver carcinoma and hepatitis B virus infection.

Points on this clonotype: A much larger clone differs by one base, so this may be a read error. The rearrangement uses TRBV14 and TRBJ2-1; D may be TRBD1 or TRBD2 (5 bases each). V lost 1 base and J lost 12, with 16 bases in between. This CDR3 spans 14 amino acids. Germline V gives CDR1 SGHDN, CDR2 FVKESK. The CDR3 DNA is TGTGCCAGCAGCCAAGGAAGGGCGTTGAGGGGGCAGTTCTTC. It specifies CASSQGRALRGQFF.

The genes are TRBV12-3 or TRBV12-4 and TRBJ2-1, with unresolved D. CDR3 size: 13 residues. Trimming took off 4 bases at V and 5 bases at J, with 9 bases between the two ends. CDR3 DNA: TGTGCCAGCAGTTATGAGGAAGACAATGAGCAGTTCTTC. Its translation is CASSYEEDNEQFF.

A word on this clonotype: Sequence at one end of the junction differs from germline and may be a read error. The rearrangement uses TRBV14 and TRBJ2-1; possibly TRBD2 for D (6 bases). CDR3 length: 14 amino acids. Germline loops: CDR1 SGHDN, CDR2 FVKESK. CDR3 protein: CSSNQDPGLWEQFF. The CDR3 DNA follows: TGTTCCAGCAACCAAGACCCGGGACTTTGGGAGCAGTTCTTC.

The table lists this clonotype with a few counts. The gene calls are TRBV28 and TRBJ2-1; D might be TRBD2 (5 bases). V lost 5 bases to trimming and J lost 5 bases, with 10 bases between them. This CDR3 region has 13 residues. Per the germline V gene, CDR1 is MDHEN and CDR2 is SYDVKM. Written as DNA, the CDR3 is TGTGCCAGCAGTCCCCTTAGCGACAATGAGCAGTTCTTC. Protein sequence: CASSPLSDNEQFF. Based on the CDR3 plus reference TRBV28 and TRBJ2-1, the full variable domain is DVKVTQSSRYLVKRTGEKVFLECVQDMDHENMFWYRQDPGLGLRLIYFSYDVKMKEKGDIPEGYSVSREKKERFSLILESASTNQTSMYLCASSPLSDNEQFFGPGTRLTVL.

This clonotype was recorded a few times. DNA of the CDR3: TGCGCCAGCAGCTTGTCACTCGCCGGCTACGAGCAGTACTTC. Its translation: CASSLSLAGYEQYF. The chain uses TRBV5-1 and TRBJ2-7, with unresolved D. Germline CDR1 is SGHRS and CDR2 is YFSETQ. The CDR3 runs 14 residues. V was clipped by 1 base and J by 3 bases, with 11 bases between them.